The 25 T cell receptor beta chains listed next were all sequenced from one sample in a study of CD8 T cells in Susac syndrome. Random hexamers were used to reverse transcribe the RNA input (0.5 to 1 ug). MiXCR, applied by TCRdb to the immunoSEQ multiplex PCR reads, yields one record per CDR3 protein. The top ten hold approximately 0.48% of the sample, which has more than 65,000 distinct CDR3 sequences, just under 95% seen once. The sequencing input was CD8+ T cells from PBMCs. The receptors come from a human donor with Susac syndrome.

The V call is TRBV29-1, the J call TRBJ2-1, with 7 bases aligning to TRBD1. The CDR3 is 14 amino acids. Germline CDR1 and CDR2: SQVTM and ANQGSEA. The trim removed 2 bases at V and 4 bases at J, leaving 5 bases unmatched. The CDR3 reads CSVESPGQYNEQFF. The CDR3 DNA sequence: TGCAGCGTTGAATCCCCGGGACAGTACAATGAGCAGTTCTTC.

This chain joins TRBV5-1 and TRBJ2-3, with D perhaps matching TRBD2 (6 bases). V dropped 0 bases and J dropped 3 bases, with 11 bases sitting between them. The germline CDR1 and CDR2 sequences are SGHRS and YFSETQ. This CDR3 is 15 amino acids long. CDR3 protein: CASSLESSGTDTQYF. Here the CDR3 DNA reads TGCGCCAGCAGCTTGGAAAGCAGCGGGACAGATACGCAGTATTTT. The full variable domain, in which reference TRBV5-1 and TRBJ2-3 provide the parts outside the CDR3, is KAGVTQTPRYLIKTRGQQVTLSCSPISGHRSVSWYQQTPGQGLQFLFEYFSETQRNKGNFPGRFSGRQFSNSRSEMNVSTLELGDSALYLCASSLESSGTDTQYFGPGTRLTVL.

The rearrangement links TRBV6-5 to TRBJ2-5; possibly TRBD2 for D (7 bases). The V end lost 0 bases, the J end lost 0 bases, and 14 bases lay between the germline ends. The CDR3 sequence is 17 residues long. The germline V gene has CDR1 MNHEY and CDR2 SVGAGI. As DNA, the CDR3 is TGTGCCAGCAGTTACTCGAGGGCGGGGGCGGACCAAGAGACCCAGTACTTC. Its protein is CASSYSRAGADQETQYF.

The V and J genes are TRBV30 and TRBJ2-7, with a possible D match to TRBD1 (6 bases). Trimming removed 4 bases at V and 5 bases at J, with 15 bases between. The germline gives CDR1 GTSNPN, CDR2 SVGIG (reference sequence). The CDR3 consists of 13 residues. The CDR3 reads CAWMRGDNDEQYF. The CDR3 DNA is TGTGCCTGGATGAGAGGGGACAATGACGAGCAGTACTTC.

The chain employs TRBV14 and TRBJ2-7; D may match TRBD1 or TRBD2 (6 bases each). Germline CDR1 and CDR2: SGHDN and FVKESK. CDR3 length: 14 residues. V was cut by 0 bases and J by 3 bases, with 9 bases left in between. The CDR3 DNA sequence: TGTGCCAGCAGCCAAGATAGGGGGGACTACGAGCAGTACTTC. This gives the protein CASSQDRGDYEQYF.

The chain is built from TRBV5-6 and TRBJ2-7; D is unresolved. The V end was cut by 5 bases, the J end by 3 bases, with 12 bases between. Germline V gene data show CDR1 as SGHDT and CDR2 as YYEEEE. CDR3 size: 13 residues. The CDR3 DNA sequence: TGTGCCAGCAGGAGAGCCGCATTCTACGAGCAGTACTTC. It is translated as CASRRAAFYEQYF.

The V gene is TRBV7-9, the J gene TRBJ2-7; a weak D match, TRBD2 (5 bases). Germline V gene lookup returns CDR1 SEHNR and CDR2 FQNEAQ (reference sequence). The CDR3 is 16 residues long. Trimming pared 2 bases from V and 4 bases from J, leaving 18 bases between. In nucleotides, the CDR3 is TGTGCCAGCAGCTTAAAATCGGCCGCCCCGGGGTACGAGCAGTACTTC. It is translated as CASSLKSAAPGYEQYF.

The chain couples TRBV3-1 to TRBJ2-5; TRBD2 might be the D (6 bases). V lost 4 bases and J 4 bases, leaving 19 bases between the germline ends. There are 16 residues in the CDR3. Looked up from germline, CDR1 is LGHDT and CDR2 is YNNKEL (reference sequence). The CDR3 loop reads CASSPGIAAPGETQYF. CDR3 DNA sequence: TGTGCCAGCAGCCCGGGGATAGCGGCCCCCGGAGAGACCCAGTACTTC.

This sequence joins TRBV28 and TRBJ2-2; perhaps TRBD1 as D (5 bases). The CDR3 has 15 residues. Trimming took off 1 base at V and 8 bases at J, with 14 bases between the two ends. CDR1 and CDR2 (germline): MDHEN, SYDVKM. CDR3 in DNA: TGTGCCAGCAGTTTATCCCCCAATGGGGCAGGGGAGCTGTTTTTT. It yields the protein CASSLSPNGAGELFF.

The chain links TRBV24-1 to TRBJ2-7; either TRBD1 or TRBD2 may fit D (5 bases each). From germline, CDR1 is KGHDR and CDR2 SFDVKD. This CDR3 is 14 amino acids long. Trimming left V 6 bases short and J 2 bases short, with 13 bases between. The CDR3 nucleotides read TGTGCCACCAGTAGAGGGGAGAAGGCCTACGAGCAGTACTTC. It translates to CATSRGEKAYEQYF.

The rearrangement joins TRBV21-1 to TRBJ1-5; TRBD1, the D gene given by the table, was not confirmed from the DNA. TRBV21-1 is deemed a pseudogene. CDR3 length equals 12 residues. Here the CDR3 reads CASSKGTGPQHF. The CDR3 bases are TGTGCCAGCAGCAAAGGGACAGGGCCCCAGCATTTT.

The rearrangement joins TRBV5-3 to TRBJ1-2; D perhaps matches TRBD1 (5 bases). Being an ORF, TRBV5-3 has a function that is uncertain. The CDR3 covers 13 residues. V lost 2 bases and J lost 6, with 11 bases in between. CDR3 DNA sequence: TGTGCCAGAAGCTTCTCTCCCAGGGATGGCTACACCTTC. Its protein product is CARSFSPRDGYTF.

As DNA, the CDR3 is TGCGCCAGCAGCCGTGGGGCCGGAGAGCAGTACTTC. Translated, it gives CASSRGAGEQYF. V usage is TRBV4-3 and J usage is TRBJ2-7; a weak D match, TRBD1 (5 bases). The CDR3 sequence is 12 residues long. Looked up from germline, CDR1 is LGHNA and CDR2 is YSLEER. V was clipped by 4 bases and J by 7 bases, with 11 bases between them.

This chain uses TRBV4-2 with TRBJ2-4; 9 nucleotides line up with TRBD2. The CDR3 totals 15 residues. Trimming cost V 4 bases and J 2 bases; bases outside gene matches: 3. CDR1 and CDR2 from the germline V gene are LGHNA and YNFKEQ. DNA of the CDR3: TGTGCCAGCAGCCCCCTAGCGGGGCCCAAAAACATTCAGTACTTC. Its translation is CASSPLAGPKNIQYF.

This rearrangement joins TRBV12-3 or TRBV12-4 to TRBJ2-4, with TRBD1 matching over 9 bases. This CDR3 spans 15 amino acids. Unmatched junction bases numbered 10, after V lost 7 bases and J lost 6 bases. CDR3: CASTPGQGGGNIQYF. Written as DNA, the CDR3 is TGTGCCAGCACCCCGGGACAGGGAGGGGGAAACATTCAGTACTTC.

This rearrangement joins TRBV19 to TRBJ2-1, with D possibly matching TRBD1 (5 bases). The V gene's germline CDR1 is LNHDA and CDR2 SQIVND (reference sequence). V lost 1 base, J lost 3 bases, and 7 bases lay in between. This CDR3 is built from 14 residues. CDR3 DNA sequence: TGTGCCAGTAGTATAGCCCAGGGCTACAATGAGCAGTTCTTC. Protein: CASSIAQGYNEQFF. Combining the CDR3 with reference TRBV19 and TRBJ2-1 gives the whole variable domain DGGITQSPKYLFRKEGQNVTLSCEQNLNHDAMYWYRQDPGQGLRLIYYSQIVNDFQKGDIAEGYSVSREKKESFPLTVTSAQKNPTAFYLCASSIAQGYNEQFFGPGTRLTVL.

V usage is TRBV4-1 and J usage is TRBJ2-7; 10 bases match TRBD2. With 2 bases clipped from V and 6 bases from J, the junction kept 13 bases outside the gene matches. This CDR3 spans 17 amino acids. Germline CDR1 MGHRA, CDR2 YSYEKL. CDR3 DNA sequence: TGCGCCAGCAGCCAATTCTGGGGGCTAGCGGGAGACCTCGAGCAGTACTTC. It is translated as CASSQFWGLAGDLEQYF.

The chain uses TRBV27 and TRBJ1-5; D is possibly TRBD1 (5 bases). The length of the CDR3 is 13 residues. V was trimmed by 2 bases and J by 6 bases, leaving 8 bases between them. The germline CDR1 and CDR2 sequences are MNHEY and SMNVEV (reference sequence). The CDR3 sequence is CASSLTGTQPQHF. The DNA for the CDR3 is TGTGCCAGCAGTTTAACGGGGACTCAGCCCCAGCATTTT.

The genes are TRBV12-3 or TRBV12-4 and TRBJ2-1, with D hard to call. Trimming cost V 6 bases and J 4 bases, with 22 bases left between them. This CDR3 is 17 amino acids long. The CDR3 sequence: CASSPKPTLTLYNEQFF. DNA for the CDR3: TGTGCCAGCAGCCCCAAGCCAACCCTTACCTTATACAATGAGCAGTTCTTC.

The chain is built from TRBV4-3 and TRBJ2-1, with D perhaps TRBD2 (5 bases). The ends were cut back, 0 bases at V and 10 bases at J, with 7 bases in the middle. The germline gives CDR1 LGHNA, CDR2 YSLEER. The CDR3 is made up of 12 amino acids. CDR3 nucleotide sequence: TGCGCCAGCAGCCAAGATTGGAGGGAGCAGTTCTTC. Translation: CASSQDWREQFF.

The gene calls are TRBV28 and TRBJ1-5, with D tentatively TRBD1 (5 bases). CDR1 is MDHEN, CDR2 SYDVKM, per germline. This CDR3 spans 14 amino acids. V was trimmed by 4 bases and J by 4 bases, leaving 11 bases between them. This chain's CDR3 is CASSYGDGNQPQHF. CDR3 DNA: TGTGCCAGCAGTTACGGGGACGGTAATCAGCCCCAGCATTTT.

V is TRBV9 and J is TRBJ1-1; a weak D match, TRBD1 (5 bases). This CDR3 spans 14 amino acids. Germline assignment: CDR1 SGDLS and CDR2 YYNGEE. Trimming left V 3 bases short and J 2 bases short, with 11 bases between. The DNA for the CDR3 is TGTGCCAGCAGCGGGGGGGAGCTAAACACTGAAGCTTTCTTT. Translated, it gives CASSGGELNTEAFF.

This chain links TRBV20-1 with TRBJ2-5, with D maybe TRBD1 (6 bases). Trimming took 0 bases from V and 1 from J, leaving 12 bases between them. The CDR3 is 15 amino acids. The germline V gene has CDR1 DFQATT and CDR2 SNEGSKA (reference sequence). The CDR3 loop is CSARETGTSQETQYF. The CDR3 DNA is TGCAGTGCTAGAGAGACCGGGACAAGCCAAGAGACCCAGTACTTC.

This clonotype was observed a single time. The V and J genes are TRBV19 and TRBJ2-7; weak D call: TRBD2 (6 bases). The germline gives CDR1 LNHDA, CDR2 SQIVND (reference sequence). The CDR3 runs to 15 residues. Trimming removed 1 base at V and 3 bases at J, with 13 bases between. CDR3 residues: CASSIASGTHYEQYF. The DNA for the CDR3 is TGTGCCAGTAGTATAGCCTCCGGGACTCACTACGAGCAGTACTTC.

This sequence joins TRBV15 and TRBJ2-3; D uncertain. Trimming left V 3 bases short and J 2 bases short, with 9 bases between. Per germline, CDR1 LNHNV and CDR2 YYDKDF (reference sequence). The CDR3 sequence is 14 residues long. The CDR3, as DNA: TGTGCCACCAGCAGGGACCGAACCACAGATACGCAGTATTTT. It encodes CATSRDRTTDTQYF.